A single sample gave rise to the 13 T cell receptor beta chains below, sequenced in a study of cytomegalovirus exposure and HLA in healthy donors. In the PCR, 60 Vbeta and 13 Jbeta primers were used. Generated by immunoSEQ multiplex PCR, the TCRdb table keeps only in-frame clones and is missing some. The sample shows about 160,000 clones, and 1.3% sits with its ten largest clones. Sequencing was performed on PBMCs. These TCRs come from an older woman in good health and CMV-seronegative.

This chain joins TRBV18 and TRBJ2-1; D is perhaps TRBD2 (5 bases). This CDR3 contains 18 residues. V lost 6 bases and J 0 bases, leaving 21 bases between the germline ends. Per germline, CDR1 KGHSH and CDR2 LQKENI. The CDR3 loop is CASSLLPNSVSSYNEQFF. In DNA form, the CDR3 reads TGTGCCAGCTCCTTACTCCCAAATAGCGTGAGCTCCTACAATGAGCAGTTCTTC.

The chain carries TRBV4-2 and TRBJ2-7; 7 nucleotides align to TRBD2. The V segment lost 4 bases and the J segment 7 bases; nucleotides outside the gene matches: 7. This CDR3 contains 13 residues. CDR1 and CDR2 (germline): LGHNA, YNFKEQ. The CDR3 is CASSLGLDDEQYF. The DNA of the CDR3 is TGTGCCAGCAGCCTCGGACTAGATGATGAGCAGTACTTC.

The CDR3 is CASSSFGGGSGEAFF. CDR3 nucleotides: TGTGCCAGCAGCTCCTTTGGTGGGGGGAGTGGTGAAGCTTTCTTT. The chain joins TRBV7-6 to TRBJ1-1, with D possibly being TRBD1 (5 bases). Germline V CDR1 and CDR2: SGHVS, FNYEAQ. This CDR3 has 15 amino acids. Trimming left V 4 bases short and J 7 bases short, with 19 bases between.

The V and J genes are TRBV6-5 and TRBJ2-1; no definite D call. This CDR3 has 16 amino acids. From germline, CDR1 is MNHEY and CDR2 SVGAGI. With 2 bases removed from V and 0 bases from J, the gap between germline ends came to 11 bases. CDR3 amino acids: CASSYQGVSSYNEQFF. The CDR3 bases are TGTGCCAGCAGTTACCAAGGAGTTAGCTCCTACAATGAGCAGTTCTTC.

J is TRBJ2-7 and V is TRBV5-4; D is possibly TRBD2 (6 bases). Germline V gene lookup returns CDR1 SGHNT and CDR2 YYREEE (reference sequence). Trimming pared 0 bases from V and 9 bases from J, leaving 13 bases between. The CDR3 consists of 13 residues. CDR3 loop: CASSLDNGRGQYF. The CDR3 nucleotides read TGTGCCAGCAGCTTGGACAACGGGAGAGGGCAGTACTTC. Using reference TRBV5-4 and TRBJ2-7 for the parts outside the CDR3, the full variable domain is ETGVTQSPTHLIKTRGQQVTLRCSSQSGHNTVSWYQQALGQGPQFIFQYYREEENGRGNFPPRFSGLQFPNYSSELNVNALELDDSALYLCASSLDNGRGQYFGPGTRLTVT.

The chain joins TRBV11-2 to TRBJ1-1; D is undetermined. V was shortened by 2 bases and J by 2 bases, with 15 bases between the two germline ends. CDR3 length: 16 amino acids. Germline V gene lookup returns CDR1 SGHAT and CDR2 FQNNGV. The CDR3 DNA follows: TGTGCCAGCAGCTTAACGACGACGGGTAGAAACACTGAAGCTTTCTTT. Protein: CASSLTTTGRNTEAFF.

The chain employs TRBV4-2 and TRBJ1-2; 10 nucleotides agree with TRBD1. CDR3 length: 16 residues. Trimming removed 1 base from V and 6 bases from J; junction bases left unmatched: 8. Germline CDR1 and CDR2: LGHNA and YNFKEQ. The DNA of the CDR3 is TGTGCCAGCAGCCAAGCTTTCTTGACAGGGGGCGATGGCTACACCTTC. Protein product: CASSQAFLTGGDGYTF.

The chain carries TRBV15 and TRBJ2-7; no clear D gene. The germline V gene has CDR1 LNHNV and CDR2 YYDKDF (reference sequence). The CDR3 spans 14 residues. Trimming pared 4 bases from V and 0 bases from J, leaving 10 bases between. Written as DNA, the CDR3 is TGTGCCACCAGCATGGGCGCGTACTCCTACGAGCAGTACTTC. Protein sequence: CATSMGAYSYEQYF.

This rearrangement joins TRBV6-6 to TRBJ2-3; D gene ambiguous. Trimming cost V 7 bases and J 4 bases, with 12 bases left between them. CDR3 length equals 13 residues. The germline V gene encodes CDR1 MNHNY and CDR2 SVGAGI (reference sequence). The CDR3 nucleotides are TGTGCCAGCACACAGTGGATGGCAGATACGCAGTATTTT. It codes for CASTQWMADTQYF.

V is TRBV5-1 and J is TRBJ2-1, with 10 bases matching TRBD2. CDR3 size: 15 residues. From germline, CDR1 is SGHRS and CDR2 YFSETQ. Trimming cost V 2 bases and J 4 bases; bases outside gene matches: 3. The DNA for the CDR3 is TGCGCCAGCAGCTTTAGCGGGGGGTTGTACAATGAGCAGTTCTTC. It specifies CASSFSGGLYNEQFF.

The V and J genes are TRBV7-3 and TRBJ1-1, with D possibly being TRBD1 (5 bases). Germline assignment: CDR1 SGHTA and CDR2 FQGTGA. This CDR3 comprises 13 residues. Trimming removed 2 bases from V and 6 bases from J, with 10 bases in between. The CDR3 region is CASSLGGVAEAFF. As DNA, the CDR3 is TGTGCCAGCAGCTTAGGAGGGGTCGCTGAAGCTTTCTTT.

For the CDR3, the DNA is TGTGCCAGCAGCGTAGCTCCCCTTATCTCCTACAATGAGCAGTTCTTC. Its protein is CASSVAPLISYNEQFF. V and J are TRBV9 and TRBJ2-1; no clear D gene. From germline, CDR1 is SGDLS and CDR2 YYNGEE. Trimming cost V 0 bases and J 0 bases, with 10 bases left between them. The CDR3 extends over 16 amino acids.

This sequence joins TRBV2 and TRBJ2-1; 9 nucleotides align to TRBD2. The CDR3 runs 14 residues. The V segment lost 6 bases and the J segment 4 bases; nucleotides outside the gene matches: 4. CDR1 SNHLY and CDR2 FYNNEI come from the germline V gene. The CDR3 DNA is TGTGCCAGCAGCAGTAGCGGGGGATACAATGAGCAGTTCTTC. Translation gives CASSSSGGYNEQFF. Filled out from reference TRBV2 and TRBJ2-1, the complete variable domain reads EPEVTQTPSHQVTQMGQEVILRCVPISNHLYFYWYRQILGQKVEFLVSFYNNEISEKSEIFDDQFSVERPDGSNFTLKIRSTKLEDSAMYFCASSSSGGYNEQFFGPGTRLTVL.